The T cell receptor (beta chain) under discussion was sequenced for a study of PD-L1 blockade in urothelial cancer. Study at large: Timepoints chosen for blood analysis were 3 weeks (second dose) and 6 weeks after treatment start.

Findings of the study overall: Prediction of better survival came from below-median pretreatment blood TCR clonality.

Repertoires were generated with immunoSEQ multiplex PCR, while TCRdb's copy carries only in-frame clones and drops some. The repertoire holds about 72,000 clones, about 90% seen once, with about 16% in the top ten. The CDR3 totals 11 residues. Looked up from germline, CDR1 is SGHNT and CDR2 is YYREEE (reference sequence). The V and J ends lost 5 bases and 8 bases respectively, with 10 bases between them. Time point of the sample: pretreatment peripheral blood. In regard to this clone: Its antigen is not known.

The sample in question was PBMCs, obtained around atezolizumab (anti-PD-L1) treatment. This receptor was identified in a man aged 55-75 years with urothelial cancer. The chain joins TRBV5-4 to TRBJ1-2; no clear D. The CDR3 coding sequence is TGTGCCAGCAGTATGGACTCCGGCTACACCTTC. Translating gives CASSMDSGYTF. The variable domain in full, with the rest retrieved from reference TRBV5-4 and TRBJ1-2, is ETGVTQSPTHLIKTRGQQVTLRCSSQSGHNTVSWYQQALGQGPQFIFQYYREEENGRGNFPPRFSGLQFPNYSSELNVNALELDDSALYLCASSMDSGYTFGSGTRLTVV.